A single sample gave rise to the 24 T cell receptor beta chains below, sequenced in a study of blood T cell repertoires in COVID-19. The method was immunoSEQ multiplex PCR; TCRdb's version includes in-frame clones alone and lacks a portion of them. The profile covers about 39,000 clones, with around 84% appearing a single time and 13% to 15% taken by the ten largest. Specimen: peripheral blood. The receptor set was obtained from a middle-aged man with active or convalescent COVID-19.

The chain links TRBV27 to TRBJ1-2; 7 nucleotides agree with TRBD1. Looked up from germline, CDR1 is MNHEY and CDR2 is SMNVEV (reference sequence). The CDR3 loop spans 14 amino acids. J was trimmed by 4 bases and V by 4 bases; bases with no gene match: 6. The CDR3: CASSSNRGFYGYTF. As DNA, the CDR3 is TGTGCCAGCAGTTCGAACAGGGGATTCTATGGCTACACCTTC.

The CDR3 loop reads CASSTLAGGLYNEQFF. The DNA for the CDR3 is TGTGCCAGTAGTACACTAGCGGGGGGTCTCTACAATGAGCAGTTCTTC. The V and J genes are TRBV19 and TRBJ2-1; 12 bases map to TRBD2. Germline V gene lookup returns CDR1 LNHDA and CDR2 SQIVND (reference sequence). The CDR3 is made up of 16 amino acids. J was trimmed by 3 bases and V by 4 bases; bases with no gene match: 4.

V is TRBV7-9 and J is TRBJ1-3, with 8 positions matching TRBD1. The germline gives CDR1 SEHNR, CDR2 FQNEAQ (reference sequence). This CDR3 spans 16 amino acids. The J segment lost 3 bases and the V segment lost 4 bases, leaving 8 bases of the junction unmatched. The CDR3 sequence is CASSSFRTGRGNTIYF. The CDR3 nucleotides are TGTGCCAGCAGCTCCTTCCGGACAGGGCGTGGAAACACCATATATTTT.

The CDR3 nucleotides read TGTGCCAGCAGCCTTGGACAGGGGGCTCTCGGAGATAATTCACCCCTCCACTTT. Translating gives CASSLGQGALGDNSPLHF. The V and J genes are TRBV5-4 and TRBJ1-6, with TRBD1 matching over 11 bases. The CDR3 totals 18 residues. Per the germline V gene, CDR1 is SGHNT and CDR2 is YYREEE (reference sequence). After removal of 4 bases from V and 5 bases from J, the junction contained 11 bases not matched to a gene.

The CDR3: CASSARDSRNTIYF. The CDR3 nucleotides are TGTGCCAGCAGCGCCCGGGACAGTAGAAACACCATATATTTT. The rearrangement links TRBV5-4 to TRBJ1-3; TRBD1 matches at 7 bases. Trimming at V came to 4 bases and at J to 5 bases, leaving 6 bases not matched to a gene. The length of the CDR3 is 14 residues. CDR1 is SGHNT and CDR2 is YYREEE in the germline V gene (reference sequence).

The chain is built from TRBV3-1 (or the pseudogene TRBV3-2) and TRBJ1-1, with a tentative D call TRBD1 (5 bases). The CDR3 is made up of 12 amino acids. Between the trimmed V and J ends, which lost 11 bases and 5 bases, there was a span of 15 bases. Germline assignment: CDR1 LGHDT and CDR2 YNNKEL (reference sequence). CDR3 nucleotide sequence: TGTGCCGCGACCCAGGAGGGGACTGAAGCTTTCTTT. Amino acids: CAATQEGTEAFF.

This rearrangement joins TRBV6-5 to TRBJ2-7; possible D gene TRBD2, 6 bases. CDR3 size: 15 residues. CDR1 and CDR2 (germline): MNHEY, SVGAGI. The V end was cut by 6 bases, the J end by 3 bases, with 18 bases between. The CDR3 spells CASSPVGGIVYEQYF. CDR3 in DNA: TGTGCCAGCAGCCCGGTGGGCGGGATAGTCTACGAGCAGTACTTC.

This chain joins TRBV4-2 and TRBJ2-4, with 11 bases lining up with TRBD2. Germline V CDR1 and CDR2: LGHNA, YNFKEQ. The length of the CDR3 is 19 residues. V lost 3 bases, J lost 0 bases, and 10 bases stayed unmatched. In DNA form, the CDR3 reads TGTGCCAGCAGCCAGAACGCTTATAGCGGGGGGGGAGCCAAAAACATTCAGTACTTC. Protein sequence: CASSQNAYSGGGAKNIQYF.

This chain uses TRBV7-9 with TRBJ1-2; D not resolved. The CDR3 has 15 residues. V lost 0 bases to trimming and J lost 0 bases, with 8 bases between them. CDR1 and CDR2 from the germline V gene are SEHNR and FQNEAQ (reference sequence). Here the CDR3 reads CASSLALGTNYGYTF. CDR3 sequence (DNA): TGTGCCAGCAGCTTAGCTCTTGGCACTAACTATGGCTACACCTTC. Supplemented by reference TRBV7-9 and TRBJ1-2, the full variable domain reads DTGVSQNPRHKITKRGQNVTFRCDPISEHNRLYWYRQTLGQGPEFLTYFQNEAQLEKSRLLSDRFSAERPKGSFSTLEIQRTEQGDSAMYLCASSLALGTNYGYTFGSGTRLTVV.

J is TRBJ1-2 and V is TRBV5-5; D is undetermined. Germline V gene lookup returns CDR1 SGHKS and CDR2 YYEKEE (reference sequence). The CDR3 is 13 amino acids. The germline V and J ends were trimmed by 1 base and 6 bases, with 10 bases remaining between them. For the CDR3, the DNA is TGTGCCAGCAGCTTGCTGGGCTCTAATGGCTACACCTTC. Its translation: CASSLLGSNGYTF.

This clone has only one observation. The rearrangement uses TRBV12-3 or TRBV12-4 and TRBJ2-5; D uncertain. Trimming took off 2 bases at V and 2 bases at J, with 3 bases between the two ends. This CDR3 spans 12 amino acids. CDR3 nucleotides: TGTGCCAGCAGTTTACTGCAAGAGACCCAGTACTTC. Its protein product is CASSLLQETQYF.

The chain has TRBV7-9 and TRBJ1-5; TRBD1 matches at 8 bases. V lost 3 bases and J lost 7; bases outside the gene matches: 2. Germline V gene data show CDR1 as SEHNR and CDR2 as FQNEAQ (reference sequence). The CDR3 covers 13 residues. CDR3 DNA sequence: TGTGCCAGCAGCTTCGGGACAGGCCAGCCCCAGCATTTT. Residues: CASSFGTGQPQHF.

The chain has TRBV14 and TRBJ2-3, with TRBD2 as a possible D gene (6 bases). Germline CDR1 reads SGHDN; CDR2 reads FVKESK. CDR3 length: 13 residues. V was clipped by 5 bases and J by 6 bases, with 12 bases between them. Here the CDR3 reads CASSAQLADTQYF. The CDR3 nucleotides read TGTGCCAGCAGCGCCCAGCTAGCGGATACGCAGTATTTT.

This clone was seen more than once but under ten times. Different DNA sequences within this sample yield the same CDR3. The chain carries TRBV12-3 or TRBV12-4 and TRBJ1-2; D not resolved. The CDR3 consists of 13 residues. The V end lost 2 bases, the J end lost 2 bases, and 6 bases lay between the germline ends. CDR3 sequence: CASSLSENYGYTF. The CDR3 DNA sequence: TGTGCCAGCAGTTTAAGCGAGAACTATGGCTACACCTTC.

V gene TRBV10-1 combines with J gene TRBJ2-3, with D maybe TRBD2 (6 bases). Germline CDR1 and CDR2: WNHNN and SYGVQD (reference sequence). With 2 bases removed from V and 3 bases from J, the gap between germline ends came to 15 bases. This CDR3 has 16 amino acids. In DNA form, the CDR3 reads TGCGCCAGCAGTGAGCCCCGGGACTCCTTGACAGATACGCAGTATTTT. Translating gives CASSEPRDSLTDTQYF.

The J gene is TRBJ2-3, the V gene TRBV4-2, with D maybe TRBD1 (5 bases). Germline lookup yields CDR1 LGHNA and CDR2 YNFKEQ. The CDR3 length is 15 residues. Trimming removed 0 bases at V and 5 bases at J, with 12 bases between. CDR3 bases: TGTGCCAGCAGCCAAGAGTCCACGCAGGGAGATACGCAGTATTTT. Protein sequence: CASSQESTQGDTQYF.

The chain joins TRBV3-1 (or the pseudogene TRBV3-2) to TRBJ1-4; unclear D gene. The CDR3 consists of 19 residues. Trimming took off 1 base at V and 2 bases at J, with 20 bases between the two ends. The germline gives CDR1 LGHDT, CDR2 YNNKEL (reference sequence). Here the CDR3 DNA reads TGTGCCAGCAGCCAAGGCGTGCAGAAGGCGCGGCGTACTAATGAAAAACTGTTTTTT. Its protein is CASSQGVQKARRTNEKLFF.

The V call is TRBV4-2, the J call TRBJ1-2; unclear D gene. This CDR3 region has 14 residues. The V end was cut by 1 base, the J end by 6 bases, with 12 bases between. The germline gives CDR1 LGHNA, CDR2 YNFKEQ. The CDR3 region has the DNA TGTGCCAGCAGCCAAGGAGTCTTACGAGATGGCTACACCTTC. It codes for CASSQGVLRDGYTF.

This clone is a singleton in its sample. The CDR3 nucleotides are TGTGCCTGGAGTGTACGACAGGGGACTGAAGCTTTCTTT. Translated: CAWSVRQGTEAFF. The J gene is TRBJ1-1, the V gene TRBV30; TRBD1 matches 8 bases. J gave up 5 bases and V 0 bases, and 2 bases lay outside the gene matches. Germline CDR1 is GTSNPN and CDR2 is SVGIG (reference sequence). CDR3 size: 13 residues.

This clone was found a few times. This chain joins TRBV6-5 and TRBJ1-1; 7 bases fit TRBD1. After removal of 11 bases from V and 1 base from J, the junction contained 7 bases not matched to a gene. CDR3 length: 13 residues. Germline V gives CDR1 MNHEY, CDR2 SVGAGI. CDR3 sequence (DNA): TGTGCCGTGGGGACAGTGGCGAACACTGAAGCTTTCTTT. Protein sequence: CAVGTVANTEAFF.

Only one count was recorded for this clone. The rearrangement uses TRBV12-3 or TRBV12-4 and TRBJ2-7; D not resolved. V shed 3 bases and J shed 4 bases, with 7 bases lying between them. The CDR3 is made up of 12 amino acids. The CDR3: CASSLYNYEQYF. Written as DNA, the CDR3 is TGTGCCAGCAGTTTGTACAATTACGAGCAGTACTTC.

The gene calls are TRBV10-3 and TRBJ1-1, with D possibly TRBD1 on 5 matching bases. The CDR3 totals 14 residues. Looked up from germline, CDR1 is ENHRY and CDR2 is SYGVKD. V lost 3 bases to trimming and J lost 4 bases, with 12 bases between them. CDR3 bases: TGTGCCATCAGTGACCCGGGGGGGAGCACTGAAGCTTTCTTT. Translating it yields CAISDPGGSTEAFF.

The chain links TRBV3-1 (or the pseudogene TRBV3-2) to TRBJ2-7; 7 bases fit TRBD2. The CDR3 sequence is 14 residues long. Germline CDR1 LGHDT, CDR2 YNNKEL (reference sequence). Trimming cost V 1 base and J 6 bases; bases outside gene matches: 6. Written as DNA, the CDR3 is TGTGCCAGCAGCCAAGCACGGACTAGTCCCGAGCAGTACTTC. This gives the protein CASSQARTSPEQYF.

The chain combines TRBV11-3 with TRBJ2-2, with 9 bases aligning to TRBD1. CDR3 length: 16 amino acids. The germline CDR1 and CDR2 sequences are SGHNT and YENEEA. J was trimmed by 1 base and V by 1 base; bases with no gene match: 1. CDR3 DNA sequence: TGTGCCAGCAGCTTAGTGGGACAGGGGAACACCGGGGAGCTGTTTTTT. It is translated as CASSLVGQGNTGELFF.